A single sample gave rise to the 20 T cell receptor beta chains below, sequenced in a study of blood T cell repertoires in COVID-19. The method was immunoSEQ multiplex PCR; TCRdb's version includes in-frame clones alone and lacks a portion of them. The top ten hold around 4.2% of the sample, which has approximately 250,000 clones, under 90% seen once. The specimen was peripheral blood. The receptor source for this set is a man between 60 and 75 years old with acute or convalescent COVID-19.

This clone was seen more than once but under ten times. The gene calls are TRBV7-6 and TRBJ2-5; no clear D. CDR3 length: 14 residues. V was cut by 1 base and J by 5 bases, with 11 bases left in between. In germline, CDR1 is SGHVS, CDR2 FNYEAQ. In nucleotides, the CDR3 is TGTGCCAGCAGCTTAGGGGTCGACTTGGAGACCCAGTACTTC. Translating gives CASSLGVDLETQYF.

This clone was counted once. V gene TRBV11-2 combines with J gene TRBJ1-2; D is perhaps TRBD1 (5 bases). CDR3 length: 16 residues. V was cut by 0 bases and J by 3 bases, with 14 bases left in between. Per the germline V gene, CDR1 is SGHAT and CDR2 is FQNNGV. The CDR3 here is CASSLDFGWGDYGYTF. The DNA for the CDR3 is TGTGCCAGCAGCTTAGATTTCGGGTGGGGGGACTATGGCTACACCTTC.

The rearrangement joins TRBV4-1 to TRBJ1-5; perhaps TRBD1 as D (5 bases). V lost 0 bases to trimming and J lost 9 bases, with 9 bases between them. Germline CDR1 reads MGHRA; CDR2 reads YSYEKL. This CDR3 has 13 residues. The CDR3: CASSQDGGWPQHF. In nucleotides, the CDR3 is TGCGCCAGCAGCCAAGATGGGGGGTGGCCCCAGCATTTT.

This clone was observed once. V is TRBV25-1 and J is TRBJ1-1; D call uncertain. Trimming removed 0 bases at V and 5 bases at J, with 10 bases between. CDR1 is MGHDK and CDR2 is SYGVNS in the germline V gene. The CDR3 has 14 amino acids. The CDR3 reads CASSEYKPGTEAFF. DNA of the CDR3: TGTGCCAGCAGTGAATATAAACCGGGGACTGAAGCTTTCTTT.

This chain connects TRBV7-2 to TRBJ2-1; D gene unclear. Germline V gene sequence: CDR1 SGHTA, CDR2 FQGNSA. V was shortened by 0 bases and J by 0 bases, with 9 bases between the two germline ends. The CDR3 loop spans 16 amino acids. The CDR3 DNA is TGTGCCAGCAGCTTAGCGTCGTCCGTCTCCTACAATGAGCAGTTCTTC. Translation gives CASSLASSVSYNEQFF.

This rearrangement joins TRBV7-2 to TRBJ2-7; 7 nucleotides agree with TRBD2. The ends lost 1 base at V and 2 bases at J; junction bases unmatched: 5. Germline V gene data show CDR1 as SGHTA and CDR2 as FQGNSA. The CDR3 is 15 amino acids. This CDR3 reads CASSLVAGAPYEQYF. In DNA form, the CDR3 reads TGTGCCAGCAGCTTAGTGGCGGGAGCTCCCTACGAGCAGTACTTC.

DNA of the CDR3: TGTGCCATTGAGAGAGGGACCGGGGAGCTGTTTTTT. Amino acid sequence: CAIERGTGELFF. The gene calls are TRBV10-3 and TRBJ2-2, with D perhaps TRBD2 (5 bases). This CDR3 is 12 amino acids long. Germline CDR1 is ENHRY and CDR2 is SYGVKD. Trimming removed 9 bases at V and 5 bases at J, with 10 bases between.

J is TRBJ2-3 and V is TRBV19; TRBD2 agrees at 12 bases. CDR3 length: 15 amino acids. CDR1 LNHDA and CDR2 SQIVND come from the germline V gene (reference sequence). V was clipped by 6 bases and J by 2 bases; unmatched bases: 3. CDR3 DNA sequence: TGTGCCAGTAGGGGGACTAGCGGGTCCACAGATACGCAGTATTTT. As protein: CASRGTSGSTDTQYF.

The chain uses TRBV12-3 or TRBV12-4 and TRBJ1-2; 7 nucleotides line up with TRBD1. After removal of 6 bases from V and 4 bases from J, the junction contained 5 bases not matched to a gene. The CDR3 loop spans 13 amino acids. The CDR3 loop reads CASRPGQFYGYTF. CDR3 DNA sequence: TGTGCCAGCAGACCGGGACAGTTCTATGGCTACACCTTC.

This clone was detected only once. The V call is TRBV3-1 (or the pseudogene TRBV3-2), the J call TRBJ2-7, with a tentative D call TRBD2 (6 bases). The germline gives CDR1 LGHDT, CDR2 YNNKEL (reference sequence). V lost 4 bases, J lost 6 bases, and 13 bases lay in between. The CDR3 is 13 residues long. Here the CDR3 DNA reads TGTGCCAGCAGCCGCGGGGACCATCGCGAGCAGTACTTC. Amino acid sequence: CASSRGDHREQYF.

The CDR3 DNA reads TGCGCCAGCAGCCAAGAGGGGGCGCCCGGGGAGCTGTTTTTT. As protein: CASSQEGAPGELFF. This chain uses TRBV4-3 with TRBJ2-2; D may be TRBD1 (6 bases). The germline CDR1 and CDR2 sequences are LGHNA and YSLEER. The CDR3 loop spans 14 amino acids. Deletions cut 0 bases from V and 6 bases from J, with 8 bases between.

The gene calls are TRBV5-1 and TRBJ1-2; D might be TRBD1 (6 bases). V was cut by 4 bases and J by 1 base, with 20 bases left in between. Germline-derived CDR1 and CDR2 are SGHRS and YFSETQ. The CDR3 is made up of 17 amino acids. The CDR3 DNA sequence: TGCGCCAGCAGCCCAGGGGTTCGAAACGCGGATAACTATGGCTACACCTTC. It codes for CASSPGVRNADNYGYTF.

The chain couples TRBV4-1 to TRBJ2-7, with D perhaps TRBD1 (7 bases). The V gene's germline CDR1 is MGHRA and CDR2 YSYEKL. This CDR3 region has 16 residues. V was trimmed by 4 bases and J by 6 bases, leaving 22 bases between them. The CDR3 DNA reads as TGCGCCAGCAGCCGCAGCCCCGACGTCCAGGGGGGCGAGCAGTACTTC. Its protein product is CASSRSPDVQGGEQYF.

V gene TRBV27 combines with J gene TRBJ2-2; D uncertain. Germline V gene lookup returns CDR1 MNHEY and CDR2 SMNVEV (reference sequence). Trimming left V 4 bases short and J 4 bases short, with 7 bases between. This CDR3 has 13 residues. CDR3 residues: CASSSVSTGELFF. CDR3 DNA sequence: TGTGCCAGCAGTTCTGTGAGCACCGGGGAGCTGTTTTTT.

This chain joins TRBV29-1 and TRBJ1-3; the match to TRBD1 covers 9 bases. Germline CDR1 is SQVTM and CDR2 is ANQGSEA. Losses at the gene ends were 7 bases for V and 1 base for J; bases not matched to a gene: 8. The length of the CDR3 is 15 residues. DNA of the CDR3: TGCAGCGCCGAAAGGACAGGGGTATCTGGAAACACCATATATTTT. Protein product: CSAERTGVSGNTIYF. Together with reference TRBV29-1 and TRBJ1-3, the CDR3 gives the full variable domain: SAVISQKPSRDICQRGTSLTIQCQVDSQVTMMFWYRQQPGQSLTLIATANQGSEATYESGFVIDKFPISRPNLTFSTLTVSNMSPEDSSIYLCSAERTGVSGNTIYFGEGSWLTVV.

This chain links TRBV13 with TRBJ2-2; 7 nucleotides align to TRBD2. In germline, CDR1 is PRHDT, CDR2 FYEKMQ (reference sequence). V dropped 3 bases and J dropped 1; count of bases not matched to a gene: 5. This CDR3 comprises 16 residues. The CDR3 DNA reads TGTGCCAGCAGCTTTATCCTAGCGGAGAACACCGGGGAGCTGTTTTTT. Translation: CASSFILAENTGELFF. Full variable domain (outside the CDR3, taken from reference TRBV13 and TRBJ2-2): AAGVIQSPRHLIKEKRETATLKCYPIPRHDTVYWYQQGPGQDPQFLISFYEKMQSDKGSIPDRFSAQQFSDYHSELNMSSLELGDSALYFCASSFILAENTGELFFGEGSRLTVL.

The chain joins TRBV7-2 to TRBJ1-6, with TRBD1 as a possible D gene (5 bases). The CDR3 totals 16 residues. V was shortened by 5 bases and J by 4 bases, with 15 bases between the two germline ends. Germline V gives CDR1 SGHTA, CDR2 FQGNSA. In DNA, the CDR3 is TGTGCCAGCAGCCTCCCGGCAGGGTCGTATAATTCACCCCTCCACTTT. This encodes CASSLPAGSYNSPLHF.

The V call is TRBV5-3, the J call TRBJ2-7; D ambiguous. TRBV5-3 counts as an open reading frame of uncertain function. V gave up 1 base and J gave up 7 bases, with 15 bases separating them. The CDR3 runs 14 residues. The CDR3 DNA reads as TGTGCCAGAAGCTTGTTTCGGTGTTTTTGGGAGCAGTACTTC. This gives the protein CARSLFRCFWEQYF.

This clone was seen only once. The chain uses TRBV10-1 and TRBJ2-7; TRBD1 matches at 11 bases. Germline CDR1 is WNHNN and CDR2 is SYGVQD (reference sequence). V shed 3 bases and J 0 bases; nucleotides not matched to a gene: 13. The CDR3 has 19 amino acids. The chain's CDR3 is CASSDGGQGAHISSYEQYF. The CDR3 DNA is TGCGCCAGCAGTGATGGAGGACAGGGGGCTCATATTAGCTCCTACGAGCAGTACTTC.

This clone was observed a single time. The genes are TRBV12-3 or TRBV12-4 and TRBJ1-2, with 9 bases aligning to TRBD1. The CDR3 extends over 13 amino acids. J lost 5 bases, V lost 7 bases, and 5 bases had no gene match. The CDR3 DNA reads TGTGCCAGCACTACCGGGACAGGGTATGGCTACACCTTC. As protein: CASTTGTGYGYTF.